These T cell receptor beta chains were read from a single sample in a study of T cell repertoires in cytomegalovirus infection. TCRdb reprocessed the reads with MiXCR, giving one entry per CDR3 protein. The sample comprises about 230,000 distinct CDR3 sequences, 6.5% of which are singletons, and more than 5.5% rests with the top ten. The source material was PBMCs. The receptors come from a human donor in good health (CMV status not recorded). Some clones in this sample may be carry-over from other donors' samples. Each CDR3 is given with its conserved first and last residue. D genes are given only for firm matches. Rows may omit the clone size; those that give it use once, few, many or a size class.

.,TRBJ1-2,TRBV28,many,CASVSDPDYGYTF,TGTGCCAGCGTCAGCGACCCTGACTATGGCTACACCTTC
.,TRBJ2-7,TRBV18,many,CASSPVRFQYEQYF,TGTGCCAGCTCCCCAGTCCGGTTCCAATACGAGCAGTACTTC
.,TRBJ2-3,TRBV20-1,.,CSAPFVRGRTDTQYF,TGCAGTGCGCCTTTCGTGCGGGGGCGCACAGATACGCAGTATTTT
.,TRBJ2-2,TRBV4-1,many,CASSQAPGAGELFF,TGCGCCAGCAGCCAAGCTCCAGGGGCCGGGGAGCTGTTTTTT
.,TRBJ2-3,TRBV11-2,many,CASSKEGPGVSTDTQYF,TGTGCCAGCAGCAAAGAAGGGCCAGGGGTTTCCACAGATACGCAGTATTTT
TRBD1,TRBJ2-3,TRBV12-5,few,CASGFDRGRRDTQYF,TGTGCTAGTGGCTTTGACAGGGGGCGCAGAGATACGCAGTATTTT
TRBD2,TRBJ2-3,TRBV6-6,many,CASRGTSSDTQYF,TGTGCCAGCAGGGGGACTAGTTCTGATACGCAGTATTTT
.,TRBJ1-3,TRBV7-2,many,CASSLVGEWNTIYF,TGTGCCAGCAGCTTAGTAGGGGAGTGGAACACCATATATTTT
.,TRBJ2-4,TRBV20-1,few,CSAMGKGGSKNIQYF,TGCAGTGCCATGGGGAAGGGGGGATCCAAAAACATTCAGTACTTC
.,TRBJ1-4,TRBV7-2,many,CASSPHREGGEKLFF,TGTGCCAGCAGCCCTCACAGGGAAGGAGGTGAAAAACTGTTTTTT
.,TRBJ1-1,TRBV10-3,.,CAISESGGQGNTEAFF,TGTGCCATCAGTGAGTCGGGTGGACAAGGGAACACTGAAGCTTTCTTT